A selection of T cell receptor beta chains follows, all from one sample in a study of shared clonotypes between healthy human individuals. Generated by immunoSEQ multiplex PCR, the TCRdb table keeps only in-frame clones and is missing some. There are approximately 620,000 clones in the sample; 97% occur only once, and roughly 0.055% lies in the top ten. The sequencing input was naive CD4+ T cells sorted from blood. The origin of the receptors is a woman between 25 and 40 years old in good health. CDR3s include the opening cysteine and the closing phenylalanine or tryptophan. A D gene is named only where the DNA matches it firmly. The size entry is marked missing in some rows and otherwise reads once, few, many or a size class.

v_call	j_call	d_call	clone_size	cdr3_nt	cdr3_aa
TRBV2	TRBJ1-4	TRBD1	-	TGTGCCAGCAGACGCGGAATTACGACAGGGGGCGATGAAAAACTGTTTTTT	CASRRGITTGGDEKLFF
TRBV28	TRBJ1-3	-	-	TGTGCCAGCAGTTTGGCGAACTCTGGAAACACCATATATTTT	CASSLANSGNTIYF
TRBV27	TRBJ1-4	-	once	TGTGCCAGCAGTTCCTCCTCAACTAATGAAAAACTGTTTTTT	CASSSSSTNEKLFF
TRBV13	TRBJ1-1	-	-	TGTGCCAGCAGGAAAAATGGACAAATGAACACTGAAGCTTTCTTT	CASRKNGQMNTEAFF
TRBV5-1	TRBJ2-7	-	-	TGCGCCAGCAGCGGCGGAGGGTTTTTCGAGCAGTACTTC	CASSGGGFFEQYF
TRBV6-6	TRBJ1-3	-	-	TGTGCCAGCAGTCTGGACTTAACATCTGGAAACACCATATATTTT	CASSLDLTSGNTIYF
TRBV6-6	TRBJ1-1	-	once	TGTGCCAGCAGTTACCAGGGAAAGGGGACTGAAGCTTTCTTT	CASSYQGKGTEAFF
TRBV5-4	TRBJ1-4	-	-	TGTGCCAGCAGCTTTAAGCCAACTAATGAAAAACTGTTTTTT	CASSFKPTNEKLFF
TRBV9	TRBJ2-7	TRBD1	-	TGTGCCAGCAGCACCCGACAGGGGGCTGGCGGGGGGCAATACGAGCAGTACTTC	CASSTRQGAGGGQYEQYF
TRBV5-4	TRBJ2-3	TRBD1	-	TGTGCCAGCAGCTACTCCGGGACAGGGCAGTATTTT	CASSYSGTGQYF
TRBV5-1	TRBJ2-5	TRBD1	-	TGCGCCAGCTATCTCCAGGACAGGCTATTGGGGGAGACCCAGTACTTC	CASYLQDRLLGETQYF
TRBV10-3	TRBJ2-7	-	-	TGTGCCGCAGCAAGGAGGTACTACGAGCAGTACTTC	CAAARRYYEQYF
TRBV14	TRBJ2-4	-	-	TGTGCCAGCAGCCGGTCGGGCGGCGGGAACATTCAGTACTTC	CASSRSGGGNIQYF
TRBV19	TRBJ1-2	-	-	TGTGCCAGTATTACTGGGGCAGGGGCGAACTATGGCTACACCTTC	CASITGAGANYGYTF
TRBV4-1	TRBJ1-2	-	-	TGCGCCAGCAGCCCCACCTTGGGGGTTTGGGACTATGGCTACACCTTC	CASSPTLGVWDYGYTF
TRBV28	TRBJ1-5	-	-	TGTGCCAGCAGTTTCCTTATCATGACCCAGCATTTT	CASSFLIMTQHF
TRBV18	TRBJ1-2	TRBD1	-	TGTGCCAGCTCAGGGACAGCCAACTATGGCTACACCTTC	CASSGTANYGYTF
TRBV29-1	TRBJ2-2	-	-	TGCAGCGTTGGTTGGCAGGCTAGAGGGGGGGAGCTGTTTTTT	CSVGWQARGGELFF
TRBV10-1	TRBJ2-5	TRBD1	-	TGCGCCAGCAGTAGCTCGCGGACAGGGGCAGAGACCCAGTACTTC	CASSSSRTGAETQYF
TRBV4-1	TRBJ2-7	TRBD2	once	TGCGCCAGCAGCCAAGGTCAGGCGGGAGTGGGCTACGAGCAGTACTTC	CASSQGQAGVGYEQYF
TRBV6-1	TRBJ1-5	-	-	TGTGCCAGCAGTCGACCTGAGCCCCAGCATTTT	CASSRPEPQHF
TRBV29-1	TRBJ2-1	TRBD2	-	TGCAGCGTTGGTCCCCTAGCGGGAGTTGGAAATGAGCAGTTCTTC	CSVGPLAGVGNEQFF
TRBV19	TRBJ1-2	-	-	TGTGCCAGTAGCCCCGAGGGGGTAAGGAGGTATGGCTACACCTTC	CASSPEGVRRYGYTF
TRBV27	TRBJ1-3	TRBD1	-	TGTGCCAGCAGTACCCGACAGGGGACCACCATATATTTT	CASSTRQGTTIYF
TRBV6-6	TRBJ2-1	-	-	TGTGCCAGCAGCAATAGCGGAAACGCCTACAATGAGCAGTTCTTC	CASSNSGNAYNEQFF
TRBV9	TRBJ1-1	-	-	TGTGCCAGCAGCGAGCGTAGCGGTCGGGGGGAGAGGGCTTTCTTT	CASSERSGRGERAFF
TRBV29-1	TRBJ1-4	TRBD1	-	TGCAGCGTGGGGACAGGGACGAATGAAAAACTGTTTTTT	CSVGTGTNEKLFF
TRBV7-3	TRBJ1-5	-	-	TGTGCCAGCAGCCTCAAAGGGACGACCGTTGAGCAGCCCCAGCATTTT	CASSLKGTTVEQPQHF
TRBV7-9	TRBJ2-7	TRBD1	-	TGTGCCAGCAGCCCGACAGGGCGGTACGAGCAGTACTTC	CASSPTGRYEQYF